These 12 T cell receptor beta chains came from one sample sequenced in a study of T cells in Graves' hyperthyroidism and ophthalmopathy (dated by TCRdb to about 2019). Library prep was done by multiplex PCR. Sequenced using an Illumina HiSeq 2000. TCR beta CDR3 regions were amplified from RNA transcripts. The TCR CDR3 was subjected to a first round of RT-PCR using the HTBI primer set and the Qiagen OneStep RT-PCR kit. The public reads were run again by TCRdb, first through fastp at Q25 and then through MiXCR, and only productive beta chains were kept. Every entry covers one CDR3 protein and lists the most common genes and DNA from its rows. In all, the sample holds hundreds of thousands of distinct CDR3 sequences, and 16% of those were seen once. The ten most abundant clones make up about 3.5% of the sample. The sequenced sample consisted of blood. These receptors all come from a woman in her thirties or forties with Graves' ophthalmopathy.

The chain combines TRBV11-2 with TRBJ2-5, with 9 bases fitting TRBD1. With 2 bases clipped from V and 5 bases from J, the junction kept 6 bases outside the gene matches. The CDR3 totals 15 residues. Per germline, CDR1 SGHAT and CDR2 FQNNGV. In nucleotides, the CDR3 is TGTGCCAGCAGCTTACAGACAGGGGGGTGGGAGACCCAGTACTTC. Amino acids: CASSLQTGGWETQYF.

This chain connects TRBV6-6 to TRBJ2-5; either TRBD1 or TRBD2 may supply D (5 bases each). From germline, CDR1 is MNHNY and CDR2 SVGAGI (reference sequence). This CDR3 region has 14 residues. V was cut by 2 bases and J by 5 bases, with 12 bases left in between. The CDR3 DNA reads as TGTGCCAGCAGTTACGGGGGTGGGGCTGAGACCCAGTACTTC. It yields the protein CASSYGGGAETQYF.

This clonotype was observed at least ten times. The chain has TRBV2 and TRBJ2-7; no reliable D call. This CDR3 region has 14 residues. V was cut by 2 bases and J by 5 bases, with 13 bases left in between. CDR1 SNHLY and CDR2 FYNNEI come from the germline V gene. CDR3 sequence reads: CASSEYGVGNEQYF. The DNA for the CDR3 is TGTGCCAGCAGTGAATACGGAGTGGGGAACGAGCAGTACTTC. Based on the CDR3 plus reference TRBV2 and TRBJ2-7, the full variable domain is EPEVTQTPSHQVTQMGQEVILRCVPISNHLYFYWYRQILGQKVEFLVSFYNNEISEKSEIFDDQFSVERPDGSNFTLKIRSTKLEDSAMYFCASSEYGVGNEQYFGPGTRLTVT.

This clonotype was observed at least ten times. The chain links TRBV6-1 to TRBJ2-7; no clear D. Germline assignment: CDR1 MNHNS and CDR2 SASEGT. The CDR3 runs 10 residues. V was pared by 4 bases and J by 7 bases, with 5 bases between. CDR3 in amino acids: CASSGKEQYF. In DNA, the CDR3 is TGTGCCAGCAGTGGCAAAGAGCAGTACTTC.

This clonotype appeared many times. The rearrangement links TRBV2 to TRBJ1-1, with D possibly matching TRBD1 (5 bases). CDR1 and CDR2 from the germline V gene are SNHLY and FYNNEI. This CDR3 has 11 residues. Trimming took off 1 base at V and 9 bases at J, with 6 bases between the two ends. CDR3 bases: TGTGCCAGCAGTGAAGAGGGGAAAGCTTTCTTT. Residues: CASSEEGKAFF.

This clonotype was seen a handful of times. J is TRBJ1-2 and V is TRBV15; no firm D call. The V end lost 5 bases, the J end lost 6 bases, and 10 bases lay between the germline ends. CDR1 is LNHNV and CDR2 is YYDKDF in the germline V gene (reference sequence). CDR3 length: 12 residues. CDR3 in DNA: TGTGCCACCAGCTTAGGGTTTGATGGCTACACCTTC. The encoded protein is CATSLGFDGYTF.

This chain uses TRBV5-1 with TRBJ2-7; D possibly matches TRBD1 or TRBD2 (5 bases each). From germline, CDR1 is SGHRS and CDR2 YFSETQ. V was shortened by 3 bases and J by 3 bases, with 16 bases between the two germline ends. The CDR3 is made up of 15 amino acids. This CDR3 is CASSYRDVMDYEQYF. CDR3 coding DNA: TGCGCCAGCAGCTACCGGGACGTAATGGACTACGAGCAGTACTTC. Using reference TRBV5-1 and TRBJ2-7 for the parts outside the CDR3, the full variable domain is KAGVTQTPRYLIKTRGQQVTLSCSPISGHRSVSWYQQTPGQGLQFLFEYFSETQRNKGNFPGRFSGRQFSNSRSEMNVSTLELGDSALYLCASSYRDVMDYEQYFGPGTRLTVT.

The chain is built from TRBV5-5 and TRBJ2-7; no definite D call. Looked up from germline, CDR1 is SGHKS and CDR2 is YYEKEE (reference sequence). V lost 2 bases and J lost 7, with 19 bases in between. This CDR3 has 15 amino acids. The CDR3 here is CASSFHKGLTVEQYF. The CDR3 region has the DNA TGTGCCAGCAGCTTCCATAAAGGCCTCACTGTGGAGCAGTACTTC.

This clonotype was counted only a few times. DNA of the CDR3: TGTGCCAGCAGGCGACTAGCGGGAGCCGCCCGGACCTACGAGCAGTACTTC. It is translated as CASRRLAGAARTYEQYF. J is TRBJ2-7 and V is TRBV11-2; TRBD2 matches 12 bases. The CDR3 is 17 amino acids. With V trimmed by 6 bases and J by 2 bases, 11 bases remained unmatched. Germline values: CDR1 SGHAT, CDR2 FQNNGV.

This clonotype occurred many times. The genes are TRBV11-2 and TRBJ2-3, with 10 bases aligning to TRBD1. The germline V gene encodes CDR1 SGHAT and CDR2 FQNNGV. The CDR3 loop spans 15 amino acids. J gave up 0 bases and V 6 bases, and 3 bases lay outside the gene matches. The DNA for the CDR3 is TGTGCCAGCAGTATGGGACAGGGGAGCACAGATACGCAGTATTTT. Translating gives CASSMGQGSTDTQYF.

This rearrangement joins TRBV5-1 to TRBJ2-1; TRBD1 or TRBD2 may be the D gene (6 bases each). The CDR3 spans 16 residues. Germline values: CDR1 SGHRS, CDR2 YFSETQ. V was pared by 4 bases and J by 8 bases, with 22 bases between. The CDR3 region is CASSPGSSGGLDEQFF. DNA of the CDR3: TGCGCCAGCAGCCCAGGGTCGAGTGGGGGGCTGGATGAGCAGTTCTTC.

The chain links TRBV5-6 to TRBJ1-2; 9 bases are shared with TRBD1. With V trimmed by 4 bases and J by 2 bases, 3 bases remained unmatched. The germline V gene has CDR1 SGHDT and CDR2 YYEEEE. CDR3 length: 14 amino acids. The CDR3 nucleotides read TGTGCCAGCAGCCCGGACAGGGGAAACTATGGCTACACCTTC. The encoded protein is CASSPDRGNYGYTF.